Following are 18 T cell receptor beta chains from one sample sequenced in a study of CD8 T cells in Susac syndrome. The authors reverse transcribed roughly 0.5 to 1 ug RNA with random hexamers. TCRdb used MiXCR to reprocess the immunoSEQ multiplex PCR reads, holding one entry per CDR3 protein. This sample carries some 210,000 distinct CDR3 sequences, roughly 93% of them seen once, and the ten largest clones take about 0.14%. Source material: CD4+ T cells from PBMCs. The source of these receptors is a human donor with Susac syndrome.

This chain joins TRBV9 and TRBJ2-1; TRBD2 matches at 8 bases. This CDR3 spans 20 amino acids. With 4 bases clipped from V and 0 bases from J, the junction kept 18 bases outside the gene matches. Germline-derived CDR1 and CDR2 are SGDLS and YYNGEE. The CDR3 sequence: CASSSRGGAGAPVSYNEQFF. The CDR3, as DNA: TGTGCCAGCAGCTCCCGGGGGGGAGCGGGGGCCCCAGTCTCCTACAATGAGCAGTTCTTC. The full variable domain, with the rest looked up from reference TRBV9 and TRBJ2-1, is DSGVTQTPKHLITATGQRVTLRCSPRSGDLSVYWYQQSLDQGLQFLIQYYNGEERAKGNILERFSAQQFPDLHSELNLSSLELGDSALYFCASSSRGGAGAPVSYNEQFFGPGTRLTVL.

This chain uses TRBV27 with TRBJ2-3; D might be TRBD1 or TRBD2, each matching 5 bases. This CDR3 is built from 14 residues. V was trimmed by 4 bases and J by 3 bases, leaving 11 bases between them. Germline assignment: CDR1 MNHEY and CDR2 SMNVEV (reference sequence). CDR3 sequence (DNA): TGTGCCAGCAGTTCCCTAGCAGGGACAGATACGCAGTATTTT. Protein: CASSSLAGTDTQYF.

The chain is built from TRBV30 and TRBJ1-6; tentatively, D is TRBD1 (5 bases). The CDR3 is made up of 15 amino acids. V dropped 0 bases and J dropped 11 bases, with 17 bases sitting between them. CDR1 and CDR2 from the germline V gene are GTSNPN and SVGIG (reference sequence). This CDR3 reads CAWSVLGVDSPPLHF. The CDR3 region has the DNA TGTGCCTGGAGTGTACTGGGGGTGGATTCGCCACCCCTCCACTTT.

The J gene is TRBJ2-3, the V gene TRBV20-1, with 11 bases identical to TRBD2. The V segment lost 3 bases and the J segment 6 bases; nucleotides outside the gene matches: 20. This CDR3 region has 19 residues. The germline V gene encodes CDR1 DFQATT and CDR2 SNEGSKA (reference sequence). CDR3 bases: TGCAGTGCTAGTCTAAGGGTGGCAACTAGCGGGGGATCGGGTGATACGCAGTATTTT. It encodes CSASLRVATSGGSGDTQYF.

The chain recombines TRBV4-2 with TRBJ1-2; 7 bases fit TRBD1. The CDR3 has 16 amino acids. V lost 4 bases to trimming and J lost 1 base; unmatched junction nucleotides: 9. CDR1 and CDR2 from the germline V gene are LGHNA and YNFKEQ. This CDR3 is CASSPVGQKYNYGYTF. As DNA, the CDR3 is TGTGCCAGCAGCCCCGTGGGACAGAAATATAACTATGGCTACACCTTC.

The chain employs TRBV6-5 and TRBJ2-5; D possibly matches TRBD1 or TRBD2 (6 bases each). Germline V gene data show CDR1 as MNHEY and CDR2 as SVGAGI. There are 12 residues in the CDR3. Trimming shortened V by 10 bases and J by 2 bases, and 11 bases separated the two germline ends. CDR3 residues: CATGGPQETQYF. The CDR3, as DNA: TGTGCCACCGGGGGCCCTCAAGAGACCCAGTACTTC.

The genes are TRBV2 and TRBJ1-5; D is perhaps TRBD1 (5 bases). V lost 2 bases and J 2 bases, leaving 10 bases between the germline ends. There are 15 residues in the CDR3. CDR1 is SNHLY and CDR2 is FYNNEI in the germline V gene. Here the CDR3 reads CASSEPTAGNQPQHF. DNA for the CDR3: TGTGCCAGCAGTGAACCGACAGCGGGCAATCAGCCCCAGCATTTT.

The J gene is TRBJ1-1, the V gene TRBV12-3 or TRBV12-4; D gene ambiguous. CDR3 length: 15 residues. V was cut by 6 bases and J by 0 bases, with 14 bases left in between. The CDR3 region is CASSRTRALNTEAFF. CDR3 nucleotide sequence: TGTGCCAGCAGCAGGACGCGAGCTTTGAACACTGAAGCTTTCTTT.

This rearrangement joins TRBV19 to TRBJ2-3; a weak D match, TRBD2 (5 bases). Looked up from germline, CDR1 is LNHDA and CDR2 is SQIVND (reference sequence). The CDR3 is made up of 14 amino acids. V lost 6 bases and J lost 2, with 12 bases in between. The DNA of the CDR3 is TGTGCCAGTAGGGACTGGCTCCACACAGATACGCAGTATTTT. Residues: CASRDWLHTDTQYF.

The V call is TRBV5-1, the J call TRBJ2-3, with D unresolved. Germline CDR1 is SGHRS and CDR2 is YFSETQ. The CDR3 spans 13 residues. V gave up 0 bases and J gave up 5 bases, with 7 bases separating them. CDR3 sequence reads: CASSLAVRDTQYF. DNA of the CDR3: TGCGCCAGCAGCTTGGCCGTGAGAGATACGCAGTATTTT.

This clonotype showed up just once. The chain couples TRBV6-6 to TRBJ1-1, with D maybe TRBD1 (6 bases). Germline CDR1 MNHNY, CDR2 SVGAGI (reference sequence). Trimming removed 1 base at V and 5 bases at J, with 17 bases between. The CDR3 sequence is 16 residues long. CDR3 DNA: TGTGCCAGCAGTTACTTCATAAGCGGGGGGCGAACTGAAGCTTTCTTT. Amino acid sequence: CASSYFISGGRTEAFF.

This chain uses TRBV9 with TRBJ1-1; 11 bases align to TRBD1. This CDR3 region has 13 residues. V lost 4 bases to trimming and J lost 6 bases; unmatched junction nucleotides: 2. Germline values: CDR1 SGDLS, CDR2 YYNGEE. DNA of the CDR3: TGTGCCAGCAGCTCGGGACAGGGGGCTGAAGCTTTCTTT. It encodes CASSSGQGAEAFF. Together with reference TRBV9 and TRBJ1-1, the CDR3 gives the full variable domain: DSGVTQTPKHLITATGQRVTLRCSPRSGDLSVYWYQQSLDQGLQFLIQYYNGEERAKGNILERFSAQQFPDLHSELNLSSLELGDSALYFCASSSGQGAEAFFGQGTRLTVV.

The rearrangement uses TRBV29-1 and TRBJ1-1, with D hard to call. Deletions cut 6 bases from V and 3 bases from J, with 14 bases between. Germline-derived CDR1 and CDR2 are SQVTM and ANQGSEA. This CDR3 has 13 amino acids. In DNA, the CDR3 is TGCAGCGTCCTACCCTTAAGGGACACTGAAGCTTTCTTT. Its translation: CSVLPLRDTEAFF. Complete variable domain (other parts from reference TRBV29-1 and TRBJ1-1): SAVISQKPSRDICQRGTSLTIQCQVDSQVTMMFWYRQQPGQSLTLIATANQGSEATYESGFVIDKFPISRPNLTFSTLTVSNMSPEDSSIYLCSVLPLRDTEAFFGQGTRLTVV.

The CDR3 DNA reads as TGTGCCAGCATGAATCGGGGGGGGCCCCAGCATTTT. This gives the protein CASMNRGGPQHF. The chain links TRBV6-2 or TRBV6-3 to TRBJ1-5, with D perhaps TRBD1 (5 bases). Germline V gives CDR1 MNHEY, CDR2 SVGEGT. This CDR3 spans 12 amino acids. V was trimmed by 7 bases and J by 9 bases, leaving 13 bases between them.

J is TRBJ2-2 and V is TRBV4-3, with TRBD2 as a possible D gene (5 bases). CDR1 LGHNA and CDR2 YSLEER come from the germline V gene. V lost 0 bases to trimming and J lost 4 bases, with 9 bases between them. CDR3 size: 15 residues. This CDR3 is CASSQDEGVTGELFF. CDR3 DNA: TGCGCCAGCAGCCAAGATGAGGGAGTCACCGGGGAGCTGTTTTTT.

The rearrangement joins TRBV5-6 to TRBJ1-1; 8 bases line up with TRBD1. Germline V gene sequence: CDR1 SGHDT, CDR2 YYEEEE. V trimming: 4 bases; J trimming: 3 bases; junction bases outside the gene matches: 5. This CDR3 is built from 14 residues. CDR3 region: CASSPGQGYTEAFF. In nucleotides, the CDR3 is TGTGCCAGCAGCCCCGGACAGGGTTACACTGAAGCTTTCTTT.

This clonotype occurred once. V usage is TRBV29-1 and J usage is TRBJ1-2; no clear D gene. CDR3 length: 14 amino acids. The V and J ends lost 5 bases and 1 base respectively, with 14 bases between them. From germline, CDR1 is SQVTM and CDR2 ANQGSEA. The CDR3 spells CSVPRGGRNYGYTF. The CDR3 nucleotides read TGCAGCGTTCCCCGGGGAGGTCGTAACTATGGCTACACCTTC. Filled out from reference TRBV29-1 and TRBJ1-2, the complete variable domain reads SAVISQKPSRDICQRGTSLTIQCQVDSQVTMMFWYRQQPGQSLTLIATANQGSEATYESGFVIDKFPISRPNLTFSTLTVSNMSPEDSSIYLCSVPRGGRNYGYTFGSGTRLTVV.

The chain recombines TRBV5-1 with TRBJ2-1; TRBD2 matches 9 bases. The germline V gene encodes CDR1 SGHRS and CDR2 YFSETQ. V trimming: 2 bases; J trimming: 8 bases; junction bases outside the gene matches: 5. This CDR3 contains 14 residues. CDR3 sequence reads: CASSFQSSGDEQFF. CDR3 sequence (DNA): TGCGCCAGCAGCTTCCAGTCTAGCGGGGATGAGCAGTTCTTC.